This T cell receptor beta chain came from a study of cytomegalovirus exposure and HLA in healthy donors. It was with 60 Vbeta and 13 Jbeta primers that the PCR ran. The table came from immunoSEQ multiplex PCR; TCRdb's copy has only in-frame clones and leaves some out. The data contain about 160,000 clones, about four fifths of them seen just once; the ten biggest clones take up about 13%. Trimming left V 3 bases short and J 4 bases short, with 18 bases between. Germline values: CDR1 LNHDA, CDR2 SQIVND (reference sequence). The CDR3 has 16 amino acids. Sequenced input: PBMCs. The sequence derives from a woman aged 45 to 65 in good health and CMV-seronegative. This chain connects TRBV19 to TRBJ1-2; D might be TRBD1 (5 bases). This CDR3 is CASSIWGDEKSYGYTF. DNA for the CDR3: TGTGCCAGTAGTATTTGGGGGGACGAAAAAAGCTATGGCTACACCTTC.